The present T cell receptor (beta chain) was sequenced within a study of cytomegalovirus exposure and HLA in healthy donors (dated by TCRdb to about 2017). For the study in its entirety: In an earlier analysis of 587 of the donors, 250 to 300 Gb of sequence data and approximately 120 million unique TCR beta sequences from about 179 million T cells were reported. Every repertoire in the discovery cohort had been generated on one and the same sequencing platform. Both class I and class II loci were covered by HLA typing, at four-digit resolution. Using immunosequencing, the study profiled T cell repertoires from 550 to 750 subjects and related those repertoires to cytomegalovirus serostatus. To study patterns of TCR occurrence, a later analysis re-analyzed previously published TCR beta repertoires from 700 or so donors and added high-resolution HLA genotyping. Roughly 5 DR-DQ haplotypes were handled as single units for association and clustering, since linkage in the cohort was strong. Typing coverage varied by locus: about 629-630 donors for A, B, C, DRB1 and DQB1; 522 for DQA1; more than 600 for DPA1; fewer than 480 for DPB1. High-throughput TCR immunosequencing, statistical association of individual TCRs with disease status, and machine learning were combined to predict cytomegalovirus infection status. Besides the first cohort of 666 subjects, a separate validation cohort made up of over 100 different subjects was used. In the later analysis, no new phenotypic data were used to find candidate immune exposures; instead, reliance was placed on TCR beta sequences and their occurrence across donors. Among almost 400 genotyped donors of the cohort, an average of around 240,000 unique TCR beta nucleotide sequences were sequenced per donor, roughly 18% of them non-productive. An early release that covered fewer than 800 HLA-typed donors contained approximately 290 gigabases of sequencing data and around 85 million unique TCR sequences. In a later genetic analysis, genome-wide SNP genotypes for about 55% of the roughly 700 donors were used, and that subset was treated as a discovery cohort. The aim of the study was to test whether cataloging public T cell receptors could identify signatures of past pathogen exposure. Donor age, sex, ethnicity and CMV serostatus were collected together with the repertoire data. In an earlier analysis of 587 of the donors, high-throughput TCR beta sequencing was used to judge whether each TCR beta V gene segment behaved as functional or pseudogenic. Among the roughly 400 genotyped donors, around 81% belonged to the genetic ancestry cluster associated with self-reported Caucasian donors. Here is what the overall study found, with its caveats: Strong co-occurrence of HLA alleles, especially DR and DQ, made assigning TCR associations to individual alleles difficult. Linkage disequilibrium might explain the correlated functional status among segregating V segments, but an unknown experimental factor could not be ruled out. The sequencing pipeline was judged likely to have produced a cluster of highly shared sequence variants as a technical artifact. A later analysis associated 16,951 TCR beta sequences with specific HLA alleles at a false discovery rate of 0.05. A later genetic analysis associated a missense DCLRE1C variant with V-gene and J-gene trimming of TCR beta chains, and an independent cohort replicated the association. Fewer than 20 rarely observed V segments, including chromosome 9 orphons, were excluded from the earlier analysis of several hundred of the donors because counts were too low. According to the authors, the approach could potentially be generalized to other disease states and immunological phenotypes. In a later analysis, HLA-associated TCR beta chains were found to be more clonally expanded and to have lower generation probabilities than equally common non-associated chains. A further reported finding was that TCR beta sequences accurately predicted the HLA-A and HLA-B alleles for most subjects in the first cohort. A later analysis found that most CMV-associated TCR beta chains appeared HLA-restricted, with HLA associations seemingly driven largely by CMV exposure. Compared with the approximately 670-donor mean, donors in an Asian-associated ancestry cluster had fewer N-insertions in productive TCRs, according to a later genetic analysis. Because the 87-base-pair reads could not distinguish some IMGT-functional V segments, including TRBV6-2 and TRBV6-3, those segments were excluded. In a later analysis, the rate of TCR association differed among HLA loci, with DRB1 alleles having the most associated TCRs and HLA-C alleles having the fewest. An earlier analysis of several hundred of the donors showed that most TCR beta V segments appeared in productive rearrangements either about 87% or about 30% of the time, which broadly matched IMGT annotations. The classifier was reported to diagnose cytomegalovirus status with high specificity and sensitivity in both the original cohort and the validation cohort. The study gave a list of 150 to 200 TCR beta chains associated with cytomegalovirus. In vitro tests confirmed that a few of the cytomegalovirus-associated TCR beta chains recognize cytomegalovirus antigens. Because HLA typing was unavailable for some donors at each locus, only the typed subset was used in association tests. While some public TCRs were present in many individuals, most TCR sequences turned up only very rarely across donors. The cohort was sequenced for TCR beta chains only, and without alpha or paired-chain data the features that could be detected were limited. Several of the top co-occurrence clusters appeared to be linked to parvovirus B19, influenza, CMV and Epstein-Barr virus, according to a later analysis. CMV serostatus was the only immune exposure information available for the cohort. The presence/absence analyses assumed that sequencing depth was roughly uniform across donors, and that assumption may not be true.

With regard to this clone: Its antigen is not yet known. One end of the junction varies from germline; a read error may be responsible.

The germline V gene (reference sequence) provides CDR1 SSHAT and CDR2 FNYEAQ. From the cysteine up to the phenylalanine, the CDR3 has a length of 13 residues. Just the 39-base CDR3 DNA is kept, in frame starting at base 1. The cohort was made up of about 610 healthy bone marrow donors. At the time of sampling, all cohort members were nominally healthy, though unrecorded immune exposures were likely present. The donor tested CMV seronegative, placing the donor among the 350 to 400 seronegative members of the cohort. Every donor gave a peripheral blood sample, and the peripheral blood mononuclear cells from that sample were used for TCR beta sequencing. Genomic DNA extraction from the blood cell samples was performed with the Qiagen DNeasy Blood Extraction Kit. The library was prepared using the immunoSEQ multiplex PCR assay. For the multiplex PCR, a mixture combining 60 forward primers for TCR Vbeta segments and 13 reverse primers for TCR Jbeta segments was used. The CDR3 region of rearranged TCR beta genes was amplified from genomic DNA by a multiplex PCR assay. The amplified TCR beta libraries were sequenced on the Illumina HiSeq System as 87-base-pair reads. The original pipeline was this. A later analysis counted about 76 million unique TCR beta chains across the 700 or so repertoires, and 9 million to 14 million of these chains were shared by at least two donors. To remove PCR and sequencing errors, raw reads were error-corrected and collapsed into unique sequences using a nearest-neighbor algorithm that merged closely related sequences. CDR3 sequences were aligned to IMGT reference sequences to assign V, D and J gene segments. Each retained sequence needed at least a six-nucleotide match to both a V gene segment and a J gene segment. Rearrangements were classified as productive when the CDR3 lacked stop codons and remained in frame with V and J, and all other rearrangements were classified as non-productive. CDR3 was defined by IMGT convention, running from the second conserved V-encoded cysteine to the conserved J-encoded phenylalanine. In an earlier analysis of just under 600 of the donors, sequences lacking an unambiguous match to a single V gene segment were excluded. An earlier analysis of 587 of the donors called V segments functional above 56.7% productive rearrangements and segregating when the between-donor standard deviation exceeded 5%. To diagnose cytomegalovirus status from the catalog of TCR beta chain sequences, a statistical classification framework was built. In a later analysis, V and J genes were assigned by comparing TCR nucleotide sequences against IMGT/GENE-DB human TR gene sequences. A later analysis assigned CDR3 sequences and most-parsimonious VDJ recombination scenarios with the TCRdist pipeline. In a later analysis, every TCR beta chain was defined by the combination of its CDR3 amino acid sequence and its V-gene family, and reads without a unique V-gene family were dropped. In a later analysis, 450 to 600 highly shared, low-generation-probability nucleotide sequences were removed to address suspected cross-contamination and a sequencing artifact. For each public chain, a later analysis derived a clonal expansion index from normalized ranks of inferred template counts within each repertoire. In a later analysis, generation probabilities were computed using a VDJ recombination model fitted to out-of-frame rearrangements, and the results were checked against IGoR. Hypergeometric tests were used in a later analysis to score TCR-TCR, TCR-HLA and TCR-CMV co-occurrence, with a repertoire-size bias correction applied to the TCR pairs. In a later analysis, false discovery rates were estimated by permuting HLA or CMV assignments 20 times. In a later analysis, co-occurring TCRs were grouped using DBSCAN, with TCRdist sequence similarity added in when clustering inside HLA-allele-positive subsets. For co-occurrence clustering, repertoires with fewer than 30,000 or more than 120,000 public chains were excluded, along with five or six repertoires with anomalous nucleotide sharing. TCRdb holds this immuneACCESS table with in-frame rearrangements only. Some clones are missing; in checked studies, unresolved V genes explain under half, and the rest has no known cause. The V and J calls and clone size are taken from that table; D and trimming were inferred from the DNA. The table for this sample records fewer than 100,000 clones. The ten largest clones add up to 0.58% of the sample.

The rearrangement joined TRBV7-7 to TRBJ1-1; a weak D assignment points to TRBD1 (6 bases agree). Sequencing used PBMCs. This TCR was recovered from a man aged 45-65 years in good health and CMV-seronegative. The DNA sequence is given as TGTGCTAGCAGCGAAAGACAGGACACTGAAGCTTTCTTT. It translates to CASSERQDTEAFF.